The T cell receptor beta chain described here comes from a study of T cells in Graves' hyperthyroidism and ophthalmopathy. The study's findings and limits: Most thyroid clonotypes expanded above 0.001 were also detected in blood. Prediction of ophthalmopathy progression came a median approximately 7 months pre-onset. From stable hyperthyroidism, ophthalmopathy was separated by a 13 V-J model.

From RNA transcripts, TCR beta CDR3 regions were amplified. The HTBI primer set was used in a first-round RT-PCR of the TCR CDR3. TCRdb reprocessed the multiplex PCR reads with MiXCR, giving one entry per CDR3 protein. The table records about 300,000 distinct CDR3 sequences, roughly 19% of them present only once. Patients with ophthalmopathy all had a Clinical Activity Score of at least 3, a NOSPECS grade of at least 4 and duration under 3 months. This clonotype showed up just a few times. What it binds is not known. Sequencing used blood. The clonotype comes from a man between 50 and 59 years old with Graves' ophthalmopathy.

The CDR3 region has the DNA TGTGCCCACAGGAGTGCCAATCAGCCCCAGCATTTT. Amino acids: CAHRSANQPQHF. V usage is TRBV28 and J usage is TRBJ1-5; perhaps TRBD1 as D (5 bases). This CDR3 spans 12 amino acids. Deletions cut 11 bases from V and 3 bases from J, with 11 bases between. Per germline, CDR1 MDHEN and CDR2 SYDVKM.